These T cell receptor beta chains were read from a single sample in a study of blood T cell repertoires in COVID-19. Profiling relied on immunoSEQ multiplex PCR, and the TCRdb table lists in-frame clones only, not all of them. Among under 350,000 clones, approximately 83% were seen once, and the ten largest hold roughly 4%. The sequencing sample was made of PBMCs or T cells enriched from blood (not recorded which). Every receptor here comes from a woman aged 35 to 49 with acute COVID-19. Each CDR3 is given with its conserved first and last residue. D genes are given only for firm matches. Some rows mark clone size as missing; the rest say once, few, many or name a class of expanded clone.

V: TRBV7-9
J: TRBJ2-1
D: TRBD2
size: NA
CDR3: CASSPRSGGVYNEQFF
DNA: TGTGCCAGCAGCCCCCGTAGCGGGGGAGTTTACAATGAGCAGTTCTTC

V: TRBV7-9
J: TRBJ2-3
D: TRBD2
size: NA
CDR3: CASSLARSGGVGNTQYF
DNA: TGTGCCAGCAGCTTGGCACGATCGGGAGGGGTTGGAAATACGCAGTATTTT

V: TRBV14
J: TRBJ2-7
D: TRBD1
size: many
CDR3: CASSQGDRYHEQYF
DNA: TGTGCCAGCAGCCAAGGGGACAGGTACCACGAGCAGTACTTC

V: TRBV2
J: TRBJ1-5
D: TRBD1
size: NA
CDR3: CASRTQGVSQPQHF
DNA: TGTGCCAGCAGGACTCAGGGGGTGTCTCAGCCCCAGCATTTT

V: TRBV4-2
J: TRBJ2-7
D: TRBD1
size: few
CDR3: CASSQPGTGTGEQYF
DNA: TGTGCCAGCAGCCAACCCGGGACAGGGACGGGCGAGCAGTACTTC

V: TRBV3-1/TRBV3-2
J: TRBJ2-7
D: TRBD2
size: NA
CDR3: CASSPRESVYEQYF
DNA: TGTGCCAGCAGCCCGCGGGAGTCGGTCTACGAGCAGTACTTC

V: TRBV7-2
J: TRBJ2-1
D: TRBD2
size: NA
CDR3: CASSPASGHYNEQFF
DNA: TGTGCCAGCAGCCCCGCTAGCGGGCATTACAATGAGCAGTTCTTC

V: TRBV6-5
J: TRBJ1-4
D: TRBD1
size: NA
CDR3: CASSQPGQGGEKLFF
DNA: TGTGCCAGCAGTCAACCGGGACAGGGTGGTGAAAAACTGTTTTTT

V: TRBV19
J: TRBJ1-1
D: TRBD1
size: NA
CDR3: CASSPAGTGQLYTEAFF
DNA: TGTGCCAGTAGTCCTGCAGGGACAGGTCAGTTGTACACTGAAGCTTTCTTT

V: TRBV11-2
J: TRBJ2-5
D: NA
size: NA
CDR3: CASSPRTVLEPQYF
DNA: TGTGCCAGCAGCCCCCGGACAGTCCTAGAGCCCCAGTACTTC

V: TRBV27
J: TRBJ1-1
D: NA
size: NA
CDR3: CASSHRNTEAFF
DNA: TGTGCCAGCAGTCACAGGAACACTGAAGCTTTCTTT

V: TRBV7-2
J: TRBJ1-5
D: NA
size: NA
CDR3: CASSLVGGQPQHF
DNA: TGTGCCAGCAGCTTAGTTGGGGGCCAGCCCCAGCATTTT

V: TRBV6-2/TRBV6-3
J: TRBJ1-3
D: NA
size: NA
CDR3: CASSSPAGAGNTIYF
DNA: TGTGCCAGCAGTTCCCCCGCAGGCGCTGGAAACACCATATATTTT

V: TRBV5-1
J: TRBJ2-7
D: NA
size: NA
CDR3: CASSLANRDAEQYF
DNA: TGCGCCAGCAGCTTGGCCAACAGGGACGCCGAGCAGTACTTC

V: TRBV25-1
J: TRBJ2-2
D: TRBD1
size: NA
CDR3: CASQDRSNTGELFF
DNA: TGTGCCAGCCAGGACAGGTCGAACACCGGGGAGCTGTTTTTT

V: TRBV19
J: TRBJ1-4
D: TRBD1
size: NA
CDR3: CASSDRGRNEKLFF
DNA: TGTGCCAGTAGTGACAGGGGAAGGAATGAAAAACTGTTTTTT

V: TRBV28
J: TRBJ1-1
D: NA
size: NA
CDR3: CASFLDEAFF
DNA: TGTGCCAGCTTCCTAGATGAAGCTTTCTTT

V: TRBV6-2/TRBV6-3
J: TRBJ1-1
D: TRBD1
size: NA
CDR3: CASSPGQGARRAFF
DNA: TGTGCCAGCAGCCCGGGACAGGGGGCCAGAAGAGCTTTCTTT

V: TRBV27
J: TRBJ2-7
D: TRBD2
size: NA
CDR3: CASIPWGGSYEQYF
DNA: TGTGCCAGCATCCCCTGGGGGGGTTCCTACGAGCAGTACTTC

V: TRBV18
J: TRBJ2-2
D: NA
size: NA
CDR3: CASSPITGELFF
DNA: TGTGCCAGCTCACCTATTACCGGGGAGCTGTTTTTT

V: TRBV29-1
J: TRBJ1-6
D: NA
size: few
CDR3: CSVEIIEWGNVSPLHF
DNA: TGCAGCGTTGAAATCATTGAGTGGGGCAACGTTTCACCCCTCCACTTT

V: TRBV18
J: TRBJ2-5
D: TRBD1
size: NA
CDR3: CASSPGQGETQYF
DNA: TGTGCCAGCTCACCGGGACAGGGAGAGACCCAGTACTTC

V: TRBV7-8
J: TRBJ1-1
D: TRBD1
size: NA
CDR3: CASSPGGWTEAFF
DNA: TGTGCCAGCAGCCCAGGGGGCTGGACTGAAGCTTTCTTT

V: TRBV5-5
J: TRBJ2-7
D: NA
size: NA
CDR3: CASSLEGDRGYEQYF
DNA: TGTGCCAGCAGCTTGGAGGGGGACCGGGGCTACGAGCAGTACTTC

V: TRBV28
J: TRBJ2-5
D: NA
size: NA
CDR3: CASSVLRAQETQYF
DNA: TGTGCCAGCAGTGTGTTGCGGGCCCAAGAGACCCAGTACTTC

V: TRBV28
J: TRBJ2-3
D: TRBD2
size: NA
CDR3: CASRAGLAGPDTQYF
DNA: TGTGCCAGCAGAGCCGGACTAGCGGGTCCAGATACGCAGTATTTT